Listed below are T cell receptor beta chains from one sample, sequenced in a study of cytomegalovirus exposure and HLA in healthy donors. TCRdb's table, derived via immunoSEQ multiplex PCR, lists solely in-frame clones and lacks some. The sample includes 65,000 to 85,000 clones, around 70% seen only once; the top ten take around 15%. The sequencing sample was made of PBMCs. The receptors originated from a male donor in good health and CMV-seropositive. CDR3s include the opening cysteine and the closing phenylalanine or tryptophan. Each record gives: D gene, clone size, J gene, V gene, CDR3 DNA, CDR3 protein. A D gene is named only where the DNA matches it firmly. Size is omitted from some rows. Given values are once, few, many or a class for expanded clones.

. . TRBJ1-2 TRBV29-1 TGCAGCGTTGGAGGTCCAAGCTATGGCTACACCTTC CSVGGPSYGYTF
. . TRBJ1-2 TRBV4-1 TGCGCCAGCAGCCAAGGGGTTAGGGGAAACTATGGCTACACCTTC CASSQGVRGNYGYTF
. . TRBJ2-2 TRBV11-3 TGTGCCAGCAGCCCGGGGACATCGAACACCGGGGAGCTGTTTTTT CASSPGTSNTGELFF
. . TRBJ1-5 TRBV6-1 TGTGCCAGCAGTGAGTTTCAGGGGTGGTCGGATCAGCCCCAGCATTTT CASSEFQGWSDQPQHF
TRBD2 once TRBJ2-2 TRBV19 TGTGCCAGCCTTGGACTAGCGTGGAACACCGGGGAGCTGTTTTTT CASLGLAWNTGELFF
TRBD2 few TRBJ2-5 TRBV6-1 TGTGCCAGCAGTTTTACTAGCGACCAAGAGACCCAGTACTTC CASSFTSDQETQYF
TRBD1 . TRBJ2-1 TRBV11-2 TGTGCCAGCAGCTTAGAAATCGGGACAGAGTACAATGAGCAGTTCTTC CASSLEIGTEYNEQFF
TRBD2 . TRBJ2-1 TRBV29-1 TGCAGCTCGATTCGGGGCGGGGGGAAGTATGAGCAGTTCTTC CSSIRGGGKYEQFF
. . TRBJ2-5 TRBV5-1 TGCGCCAGCAGCTTGGTTATAGGAGGGTACCAAGAGACCCAGTACTTC CASSLVIGGYQETQYF
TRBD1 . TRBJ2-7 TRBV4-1 TGCGCCAGCAGCCAGGCTACAGGGGTCTCCTACGAGCAGTACTTC CASSQATGVSYEQYF
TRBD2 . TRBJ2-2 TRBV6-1 TGTGCCAGCAGTGAAAGGGCGCGCGGGAGTAGTACCGGGGAGCTGTTTTTT CASSERARGSSTGELFF
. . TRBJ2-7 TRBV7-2 TGTGCCAGCAGCTCTAATCTCCCCGAGCAGTACTTC CASSSNLPEQYF
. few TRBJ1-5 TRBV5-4 TGTGCCAGCAGCTTTCAGGGGCGAGGTCAGCCCCAGCATTTT CASSFQGRGQPQHF
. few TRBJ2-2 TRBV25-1 TGTGCCAGCAGTGGCAGTCGACAGGAGAACACCGGGGAGCTGTTTTTT CASSGSRQENTGELFF
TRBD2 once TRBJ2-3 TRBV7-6 TGTGCCAGCAGCTTATTAACTAGCGGATCTAGCACAGATACGCAGTATTTT CASSLLTSGSSTDTQYF
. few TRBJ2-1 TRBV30 TGTGCCTGGAGTGTTTCAGGGGTCCATGAGCAGTTCTTC CAWSVSGVHEQFF
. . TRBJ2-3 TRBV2 TGTGCCAGCAGTTTAGGAGTGGGTACGCAGTATTTT CASSLGVGTQYF
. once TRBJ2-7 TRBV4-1 TGCGCCAGCAGCCAAGACAGGGGAGAGCGTTCCTTCTCCTACGAGCAGTACTTC CASSQDRGERSFSYEQYF
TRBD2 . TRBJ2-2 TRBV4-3 TGCGCCAGCAGCCAAGATCCAGGAGAACTAGCGAGGAACACCGGGGAGCTGTTTTTT CASSQDPGELARNTGELFF
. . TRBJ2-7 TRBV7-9 TGTGCCAGCCGCGCGACGGGTACCTACGAGCAGTACTTC CASRATGTYEQYF
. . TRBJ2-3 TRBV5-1 TGCGCCAGCAGCCCCGACATTACTAGCACAGATACGCAGTATTTT CASSPDITSTDTQYF
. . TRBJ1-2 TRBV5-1 TGCGCCAGCAGCTTCACAGGATATGGCTACACCTTC CASSFTGYGYTF
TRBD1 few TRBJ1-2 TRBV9 TGTGCCAGCAGCGCTACAGGGGACTATGGCTACACCTTC CASSATGDYGYTF
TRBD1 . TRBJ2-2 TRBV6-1 TGTGCCAGCAATCCACAGGGGATGAACACCGGGGAGCTGTTTTTT CASNPQGMNTGELFF
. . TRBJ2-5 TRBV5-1 TGCGCCAGCAGCTTGGTAGGGGCGGGATACCAAGAGACCCAGTACTTC CASSLVGAGYQETQYF
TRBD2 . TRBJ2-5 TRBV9 TGTGCCAGCAGCGTAGGTCTAGCGGGAGTAGAGACCCAGTACTTC CASSVGLAGVETQYF
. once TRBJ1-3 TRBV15 TGTGCCACCAGCAGAGAGGGCCAGTTCTCCGGAAACACCATATATTTT CATSREGQFSGNTIYF
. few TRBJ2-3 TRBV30 TGTGCCTGGAGTGTTAGCCCAACGTACACAGATACGCAGTATTTT CAWSVSPTYTDTQYF
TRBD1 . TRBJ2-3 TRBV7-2 TGTGCCAGCTCGGGACAGGGAAACGCAGATACGCAGTATTTT CASSGQGNADTQYF
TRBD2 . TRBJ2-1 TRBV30 TGTGCCTGGTCCGGGGGGACTAGCGCGTACAATGAGCAGTTCTTC CAWSGGTSAYNEQFF
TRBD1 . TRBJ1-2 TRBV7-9 TGTGCCAGCAGCTCGCCTACAGGGGCCGCGGGCTACACCTTC CASSSPTGAAGYTF
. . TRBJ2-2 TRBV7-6 TGTGCCAGCAGCTTAGCGCCAGGGCCCAACACCGGGGAGCTGTTTTTT CASSLAPGPNTGELFF
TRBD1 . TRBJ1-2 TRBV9 TGTGCCAGTCAGAAAGGACAGGGTGATGGCTACACCTTC CASQKGQGDGYTF
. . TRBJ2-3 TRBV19 TGTGCCAGTAGTATATCCTCATCCGGGGATACGCAGTATTTT CASSISSSGDTQYF
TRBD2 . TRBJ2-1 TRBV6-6 TGTGCCAGCAGCCGACTAGCGGGAGTGCCTGAGCAGTTCTTC CASSRLAGVPEQFF
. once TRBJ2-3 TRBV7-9 TGTGCCAGCAGCTTAGGCCCGGGAGAAGGCACAGATACGCAGTATTTT CASSLGPGEGTDTQYF
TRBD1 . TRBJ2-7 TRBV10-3 TGTGCCATCAGTGAGTCGCTTCCGGGACAGGGCTACGAGCAGTACTTC CAISESLPGQGYEQYF
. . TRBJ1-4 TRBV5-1 TGCGCCAGCAGCTTTAGTCTACAGGATGAAAAACTGTTTTTT CASSFSLQDEKLFF
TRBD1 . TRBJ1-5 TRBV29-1 TGCAGCGTTTCCAACAGGGGCGGACAGCCCCAGCATTTT CSVSNRGGQPQHF
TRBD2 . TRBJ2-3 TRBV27 TGTGCCAGCAGTATACTAGCGGGGCCACTCACAGATACGCAGTATTTT CASSILAGPLTDTQYF
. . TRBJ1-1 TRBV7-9 TGTGCCAGCAGCCTCGGCTGGGGAGGCACTGAAGCTTTCTTT CASSLGWGGTEAFF
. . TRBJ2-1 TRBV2 TGTGCCAGCAGTGATCGGGTATCCTACAATGAGCAGTTCTTC CASSDRVSYNEQFF
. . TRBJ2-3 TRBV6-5 TGTGCCAGCAGTTACGGTGGGGGGGGCGCGGCAGATACGCAGTATTTT CASSYGGGGAADTQYF
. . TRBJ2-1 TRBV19 TGTGCCAGTAGTATACTACAGGGCTACAATGAGCAGTTCTTC CASSILQGYNEQFF
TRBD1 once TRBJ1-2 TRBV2 TGTGCCAGCAGGGTACAGGGGGCGGATGGCTACACCTTC CASRVQGADGYTF
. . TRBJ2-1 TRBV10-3 TGTGCCATCACGGAGCGGGATGAGCAGTTCTTC CAITERDEQFF
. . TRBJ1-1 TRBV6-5 TGTGCCAGCAGTCTAGACAGTAACACTGAAGCTTTCTTT CASSLDSNTEAFF
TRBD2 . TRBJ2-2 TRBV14 TGTGCCAGCAGTCGACTAGCGGGAGTGGGCGGGGAGCTGTTTTTT CASSRLAGVGGELFF
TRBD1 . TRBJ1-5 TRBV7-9 TGTGCCAGCAGCCTCTGGACAGGGACAAATCAGCCCCAGCATTTT CASSLWTGTNQPQHF
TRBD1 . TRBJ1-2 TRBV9 TGTGCCAGCAGCGACCCCCTAACACCCACGGGACAGCTCTATGGCTACACCTTC CASSDPLTPTGQLYGYTF
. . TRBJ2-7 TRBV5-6 TGTGCCAGCAGCTTGGGGATTGCCGGGGAGCAGTACTTC CASSLGIAGEQYF
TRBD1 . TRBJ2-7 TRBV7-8 TGTGCCAGCAGGGGACAGGGCTACGAGCAGTACTTC CASRGQGYEQYF
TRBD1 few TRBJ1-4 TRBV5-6 TGTGCCAGCAGCCTGGACAGGGCGGACGAAAAACTGTTTTTT CASSLDRADEKLFF